This T cell receptor beta chain was found in a study of T cells after yellow fever vaccination. General observations from the study: Boosting was followed by the reappearance of most primary-vaccination clones (roughly 95% CD4, 70% to 90% CD8). Repertoires obtained by FACS sorting could include abundant clonotypes that entered as contaminants from the bulk population.

V lost 1 base to trimming and J lost 4 bases, with 10 bases between them. CDR1 and CDR2 from the germline V gene are SQVTM and ANQGSEA. The CDR3 consists of 13 residues. As concerns this clonotype: Its cognate antigen is unknown.

The authors made TCR cDNA by 5'RACE template switching, adding a universal primer site and UMIs. One entry per CDR3 protein results from TCRdb running MiXCR on the 5' RACE reads. Seen here are roughly 520,000 distinct CDR3 sequences, about a fifth observed once, and the top ten hold less than 20%. The clonotype was recovered from a man between 18 and 29 years old who received the YFV17D yellow fever vaccine. Sequenced here: PBMCs, sampled roughly 20 days after the first yellow fever vaccination. The V and J genes are TRBV29-1 and TRBJ1-1; tentatively, D is TRBD1 (5 bases). DNA for the CDR3: TGCAGCGTTGAAGGACAGTTGAGCACTGAAGCTTTCTTT. Its protein product is CSVEGQLSTEAFF.